This T cell receptor (beta chain) was retrieved from a study of graft-versus-host responses after intestinal transplantation. This clone was recorded only once. Its antigen is not known. Trimming stripped 1 base from V and 2 bases from J, with 21 bases between. The germline gives CDR1 SGDLS, CDR2 YYNGEE. CDR3 length equals 18 residues. Produced via immunoSEQ multiplex PCR; TCRdb's table is partial and in-frame only. This sample has about 110,000 clones, with 93% found just once. This material consisted of unstimulated CD8+ T cells sorted from spleen or lymph node cells, taken before transplant. The J gene is TRBJ1-2, the V gene TRBV9; a weak D match, TRBD1 (5 bases). The sequence was obtained from a human donor who was the organ donor for an intestinal transplant. The chain's CDR3 is CASSVYLRVLEPNYGYTF. CDR3 bases: TGTGCCAGCAGCGTATATCTCAGGGTACTGGAACCAAACTATGGCTACACCTTC.